This TCR beta chain is from a study of T cell clones after liver transplantation. On the study more broadly: Graft-donor-reactive sequences were compared with third-party-reactive TCRbeta sequences from pre-transplant mixed lymphocyte reactions.

Libraries were prepared by immunoSEQ multiplex PCR; TCRdb keeps only in-frame clonotypes and omits some of them. The sample contains roughly 55,000 clones, approximately 84% of which appear only once. The V end was cut by 3 bases, the J end by 3 bases, with 12 bases between. The CDR3 is 13 amino acids. Germline CDR1 GTSNPN, CDR2 SVGIG (reference sequence). The specimen was CD4+ T cells from blood, collected before liver transplant. The TCR comes from a human donor who received a liver transplant. The chain links TRBV30 to TRBJ2-7; TRBD1 might be the D (6 bases). CDR3 DNA sequence: TGTGCCTGGAGCGTCAGGGGCCACTACGAGCAGTACTTC. Amino acids: CAWSVRGHYEQYF.